The 25 T cell receptor beta chains below all came from one sample that was sequenced in a study of T-cell reconstitution after alpha-beta-depleted transplantation in children. Unique molecular identifiers featured in how the TCRbeta library was prepared. MiXCR, run by TCRdb on the PCR reads, gives a single entry per CDR3 protein. This table holds a few hundred thousand distinct CDR3 sequences, around 15% found once. This specimen was PBMCs, mostly from graft donor cells, taken 360 days after TCRalphabeta/CD19-depleted stem cell transplant. These receptors were collected from a boy in the first two years of life who had a stem cell transplant for Wiskott-Aldrich syndrome, so the T cells may come from the graft donor.

This clonotype appeared a few times. V and J are TRBV4-1 and TRBJ2-2, with 10 positions matching TRBD2. From germline, CDR1 is MGHRA and CDR2 YSYEKL. Unmatched junction bases numbered 8, after V lost 3 bases and J lost 4 bases. The CDR3 is made up of 17 amino acids. CDR3 sequence (DNA): TGCGCCAGCAGCCAGGCACTAGCGGGGCTTCGCACCGGGGAGCTGTTTTTT. This sequence encodes CASSQALAGLRTGELFF.

This clonotype has more than one count but fewer than ten. J is TRBJ2-1 and V is TRBV6-5, with 13 nucleotides matching TRBD2. With 3 bases clipped from V and 9 bases from J, the junction kept 11 bases outside the gene matches. The CDR3 runs 17 residues. Germline CDR1 is MNHEY and CDR2 is SVGAGI. Written as DNA, the CDR3 is TGTGCCAGCAGTTATGCTTGCGGACTAGCGGGAGAATGTGAGCAGTTCTTC. Encoded protein: CASSYACGLAGECEQFF.

This sequence joins TRBV7-8 and TRBJ2-5, with D uncertain. Germline V gives CDR1 SGHVS, CDR2 FQNEAQ. Deletions cut 5 bases from V and 4 bases from J, with 17 bases between. This CDR3 is built from 15 residues. The CDR3 DNA sequence: TGTGCCAGCAGCCGGGCGAAAGGGTCTCGAGAGACCCAGTACTTC. Protein: CASSRAKGSRETQYF.

V is TRBV4-1 and J is TRBJ2-5; a weak D match, TRBD1 (6 bases). V dropped 0 bases and J dropped 1 base, with 12 bases sitting between them. The CDR3 extends over 16 amino acids. The V gene's germline CDR1 is MGHRA and CDR2 YSYEKL. The CDR3 bases are TGCGCCAGCAGCCAAGAAAGAGGACAGTCCCAAGAGACCCAGTACTTC. Protein product: CASSQERGQSQETQYF.

This chain uses TRBV12-3 or TRBV12-4 with TRBJ2-3; 8 nucleotides align to TRBD2. The CDR3 is made up of 18 amino acids. V shed 2 bases, J shed 2 bases, and the junction held 12 bases outside the gene matches. The CDR3 spells CASSLSPVKRGTTDTQYF. Here the CDR3 DNA reads TGTGCCAGCAGTTTATCGCCCGTCAAGCGGGGGACCACAGATACGCAGTATTTT.

This clonotype was seen repeatedly, ten times or more. V is TRBV20-1 and J is TRBJ2-4; D may be TRBD1 (6 bases). The CDR3 spans 14 residues. Germline V lookup: CDR1 DFQATT, CDR2 SNEGSKA (reference sequence). V lost 4 bases, J lost 6 bases, and 16 bases lay in between. CDR3 in amino acids: CSATLRGGANIQYF. DNA of the CDR3: TGCAGTGCTACCCTCAGGGGCGGTGCAAACATTCAGTACTTC.

This clonotype has just a few counts. The CDR3 DNA follows: TGTGCCAGCAGCCAAGGGCTAGCGGGGGTGAGCTCCTACAATGAGCAGTTCTTC. Translated, it gives CASSQGLAGVSSYNEQFF. V usage is TRBV4-2 and J usage is TRBJ2-1; TRBD2 matches 10 bases. Unmatched junction bases numbered 6, after V lost 1 base and J lost 0 bases. The length of the CDR3 is 18 residues. Germline V gene lookup returns CDR1 LGHNA and CDR2 YNFKEQ.

The chain couples TRBV4-1 to TRBJ2-1; perhaps D is TRBD1 or TRBD2 (5 bases each). The CDR3 sequence is 14 residues long. V lost 5 bases and J 5 bases, leaving 13 bases between the germline ends. Germline CDR1 reads MGHRA; CDR2 reads YSYEKL. The DNA for the CDR3 is TGCGCCAGCAGCGATAAGGGACGTAACAATGAGCAGTTCTTC. Its protein product is CASSDKGRNNEQFF.

This clonotype was recorded a few times. This chain links TRBV5-1 with TRBJ2-1, with TRBD2 matching 8 bases. The CDR3 spans 15 residues. The ends lost 3 bases at V and 5 bases at J; junction bases unmatched: 7. The germline V gene encodes CDR1 SGHRS and CDR2 YFSETQ. In DNA form, the CDR3 reads TGCGCCAGCAGCTCACTAACTAGCGGACACAATGAGCAGTTCTTC. Protein product: CASSSLTSGHNEQFF.

The chain carries TRBV2 and TRBJ2-1, with D perhaps matching TRBD1 (6 bases). Per germline, CDR1 SNHLY and CDR2 FYNNEI. V was clipped by 8 bases and J by 4 bases, with 18 bases between them. The CDR3 spans 15 residues. DNA of the CDR3: TGTGCCAGCTTGGGTCGGGACACGGGGTACAATGAGCAGTTCTTC. This codes for CASLGRDTGYNEQFF. The whole variable domain, filled in from reference TRBV2 and TRBJ2-1, reads EPEVTQTPSHQVTQMGQEVILRCVPISNHLYFYWYRQILGQKVEFLVSFYNNEISEKSEIFDDQFSVERPDGSNFTLKIRSTKLEDSAMYFCASLGRDTGYNEQFFGPGTRLTVL.

V gene TRBV4-1 combines with J gene TRBJ2-7; D is unresolved. Germline lookup yields CDR1 MGHRA and CDR2 YSYEKL. The CDR3 length is 15 residues. The V end was cut by 0 bases, the J end by 7 bases, with 16 bases between. The CDR3 sequence is CASSQDRSRLWEQYF. The CDR3 nucleotides are TGCGCCAGCAGCCAAGACAGATCCCGCCTATGGGAGCAGTACTTC.

This clonotype was detected only a few times. This rearrangement joins TRBV14 to TRBJ2-7; D gene uncertain. The V and J ends lost 5 bases and 2 bases respectively, with 13 bases between them. This CDR3 spans 14 amino acids. Germline V lookup: CDR1 SGHDN, CDR2 FVKESK. The CDR3 here is CASSLRLRTYEQYF. The DNA of the CDR3 is TGTGCCAGCAGCTTGCGACTTCGTACCTACGAGCAGTACTTC.

Comment on this clonotype: The junction differs from germline at one of its ends, possibly a read error. The chain couples TRBV28 to TRBJ1-4, with D hard to call. The CDR3 contains 14 residues. Germline V CDR1 and CDR2: MDHEN, SYDVKM. The CDR3, as DNA: TGTGCCAGCAGTTTCTTAGGACCCTCCTTAGACCTTGATTTT. It specifies CASSFLGPSLDLDF.

The V call is TRBV20-1, the J call TRBJ2-7; 7 nucleotides align to TRBD1. CDR1 DFQATT and CDR2 SNEGSKA come from the germline V gene (reference sequence). J gave up 4 bases and V 5 bases, and 11 bases lay outside the gene matches. CDR3 length equals 14 residues. In DNA, the CDR3 is TGCAGTGCTTACGACAGGGTAACATCTTACGAGCAGTACTTC. Protein product: CSAYDRVTSYEQYF.

In nucleotides, the CDR3 is TGTGCCAGCAGTTACCGCCTAGGGACTAGCGGGAGCCTCCTGTACAATGAGCAGTTCTTC. Protein sequence: CASSYRLGTSGSLLYNEQFF. The chain joins TRBV6-2 or TRBV6-3 to TRBJ2-1; 14 bases are a match to TRBD2. The CDR3 spans 20 residues. Germline assignment: CDR1 MNHEY and CDR2 SVGEGT. The V gene end was trimmed by 2 bases and the J gene end by 4 bases; junction bases not matched to a gene: 13.

The CDR3 protein is CATGAIGTRNIQYF. CDR3 DNA: TGTGCCACCGGAGCGATAGGGACTCGGAACATTCAGTACTTC. The rearrangement joins TRBV15 to TRBJ2-4; TRBD2 is a possible D gene (6 bases). Between the trimmed V and J ends, which lost 8 bases and 7 bases, there was a span of 18 bases. CDR1 and CDR2 (germline): LNHNV, YYDKDF (reference sequence). The CDR3 spans 14 residues.

This clonotype was seen more than once but under ten times. The chain combines TRBV4-3 with TRBJ2-1, with 9 positions matching TRBD1. Trimming at V came to 4 bases and at J to 7 bases, leaving 8 bases not matched to a gene. Germline V lookup: CDR1 LGHNA, CDR2 YSLEER. The CDR3 has 15 amino acids. The CDR3 DNA reads TGCGCCAGCAGCCCATGGGACAGGGATCCTAATGAGCAGTTCTTC. As protein: CASSPWDRDPNEQFF.

This clonotype has more than one count but fewer than ten. The V and J genes are TRBV20-1 and TRBJ2-1; possible D gene TRBD2, 5 bases. This CDR3 has 15 residues. Germline V CDR1 and CDR2: DFQATT, SNEGSKA (reference sequence). V gave up 7 bases and J gave up 0 bases, with 16 bases separating them. Written as DNA, the CDR3 is TGCAGTGGATTAGCCCCGGGGAGCTCCTACAATGAGCAGTTCTTC. Translation gives CSGLAPGSSYNEQFF.

The chain carries TRBV7-6 and TRBJ2-5; D not certain. The CDR3 runs 14 residues. Between the trimmed V and J ends, which lost 5 bases and 7 bases, there was a span of 17 bases. Per the germline V gene, CDR1 is SGHVS and CDR2 is FNYEAQ. The CDR3 loop is CASSPLLGIGTQYF. In DNA, the CDR3 is TGTGCCAGCAGCCCCCTGCTAGGGATAGGGACCCAGTACTTC.

The table lists this clonotype with a few counts. CDR3 region: CSARWGGPGEQFF. As DNA, the CDR3 is TGCAGTGCTAGGTGGGGGGGGCCCGGTGAGCAGTTCTTC. This chain uses TRBV20-1 with TRBJ2-1; D possibly corresponds to TRBD2 (7 bases). Deletions cut 3 bases from V and 9 bases from J, with 15 bases between. The CDR3 contains 13 residues. Germline assignment: CDR1 DFQATT and CDR2 SNEGSKA (reference sequence).

This clonotype was counted ten times or more. The chain combines TRBV7-9 with TRBJ2-1; D uncertain. Germline assignment: CDR1 SEHNR and CDR2 FQNEAQ (reference sequence). Trimming cost V 4 bases and J 4 bases, with 8 bases left between them. The CDR3 spans 13 residues. As DNA, the CDR3 is TGTGCCAGCAGCTCTCAGGAGTACAATGAGCAGTTCTTC. Translated: CASSSQEYNEQFF.

The rearrangement uses TRBV29-1 and TRBJ2-4, with TRBD1 identical over 7 bases. The CDR3 is made up of 14 amino acids. V trimming: 1 base; J trimming: 7 bases; junction bases outside the gene matches: 7. The germline gives CDR1 SQVTM, CDR2 ANQGSEA. The CDR3 here is CSVEGTGGRNIQYF. Written as DNA, the CDR3 is TGCAGCGTTGAAGGGACAGGTGGTCGGAACATTCAGTACTTC.

A few counts support this clonotype. The chain employs TRBV11-2 and TRBJ2-7, with TRBD1 matching over 8 bases. The germline gives CDR1 SGHAT, CDR2 FQNNGV. Trimming removed 3 bases from V and 4 bases from J; junction bases left unmatched: 11. The CDR3 spans 16 residues. CDR3 protein: CASSFVLGQGPYEQYF. DNA of the CDR3: TGTGCCAGCAGCTTTGTCTTAGGACAGGGCCCATACGAGCAGTACTTC.

J is TRBJ2-5 and V is TRBV7-6; D gene ambiguous. CDR1 is SGHVS and CDR2 is FNYEAQ in the germline V gene. This CDR3 region has 18 residues. V was trimmed by 3 bases and J by 5 bases, leaving 25 bases between them. The CDR3 coding sequence is TGTGCCAGCAGCTTTAATTGGCGGACGAACCCCTTATTTGAGACCCAGTACTTC. Protein product: CASSFNWRTNPLFETQYF.

This clonotype was seen more than once but under ten times. This chain links TRBV5-1 with TRBJ2-1; 10 bases map to TRBD2. The ends lost 1 base at V and 7 bases at J; junction bases unmatched: 5. CDR3 length equals 15 residues. Germline V lookup: CDR1 SGHRS, CDR2 YFSETQ. Written as DNA, the CDR3 is TGCGCCAGCAGCTTGCGAACTAGCGGGGCAAATGAGCAGTTCTTC. Translating gives CASSLRTSGANEQFF.